A selection of T cell receptor beta chains follows, all from one sample in a study of blood T cell repertoires in COVID-19. The protocol was immunoSEQ multiplex PCR, while the TCRdb copy is restricted to in-frame clones and leaves out a portion. Here the sample spans 200,000 to 250,000 clones, roughly 80% being singletons. The sequencing input was peripheral blood. Every receptor here comes from a woman older than 75 with acute or convalescent COVID-19. Each CDR3 is given with its conserved first and last residue. A D gene is named only where the DNA matches it firmly. Clone size, where shown, is once, few, many, or a class for clones that have expanded.

abundance	v_gene	j_gene	d_gene	CDR3nt	CDR3aa
-	TRBV10-3	TRBJ2-5	TRBD1	TGTGCCATCAGTGAGTCGAGACAGGGGGCCGGGGGATTCTCAGAGACCCAGTACTTC	CAISESRQGAGGFSETQYF
-	TRBV5-8	TRBJ2-6	-	TGTGCCAGCAGCTTGGAGCAGGGCTCTGGGGCCAACGTCCTGACTTTC	CASSLEQGSGANVLTF
once	TRBV2	TRBJ2-1	TRBD2	TGTGCCAGCAGTGGGCCCCTAGCGGGGTCTTTTAATGAGCAGTTCTTC	CASSGPLAGSFNEQFF
-	TRBV9	TRBJ2-1	TRBD2	TGTGCCAGCAGCGTGGCTAGCGGAGGCCACAATGAGCAGTTCTTC	CASSVASGGHNEQFF
-	TRBV19	TRBJ2-3	TRBD2	TGTGCCAGTAGATCTAGCGGGACGAACCGTTTCACAGATACGCAGTATTTT	CASRSSGTNRFTDTQYF
-	TRBV10-3	TRBJ1-1	-	TGTGCCATCAGGTGGGAGACGAACACTGAAGCTTTCTTT	CAIRWETNTEAFF
-	TRBV28	TRBJ1-4	TRBD1	TGTGCCAGCAGTTCTGGACAGGGGCATGTCTTGCTGTTTTTT	CASSSGQGHVLLFF
-	TRBV5-6	TRBJ2-1	TRBD1	TGTGCCAGCAGCTTGCCGGGACAGGCGTACAATGAGCAGTTCTTC	CASSLPGQAYNEQFF
few	TRBV7-9	TRBJ2-5	TRBD2	TGTGCCAGCAGATCCCGTGCGGGGGGCAACCAAGAGACCCAGTACTTC	CASRSRAGGNQETQYF
-	TRBV5-1	TRBJ2-1	TRBD1	TGCGCCAGCAGCTTACAGGGGTCTACCTCCTACAATGAGCAGTTCTTC	CASSLQGSTSYNEQFF
few	TRBV3-1/TRBV3-2	TRBJ1-1	-	TGTGCCAGCAGCCAATCCGTGGGACACGGGAACACTGAAGCTTTCTTT	CASSQSVGHGNTEAFF
-	TRBV15	TRBJ1-4	-	TGTGCCACCAGGGAGGGGGAGGGGATAGGGGAAAAACTGTTTTTT	CATREGEGIGEKLFF
-	TRBV18	TRBJ2-5	-	TGTGCCAGCTCCCTCTCGACGACAGACCAAGAGACCCAGTACTTC	CASSLSTTDQETQYF
once	TRBV5-1	TRBJ2-3	-	TGCGCCAGCAGCTTGGTAGTCGGTCTCACAGATACGCAGTATTTT	CASSLVVGLTDTQYF
-	TRBV6-5	TRBJ1-1	TRBD1	TGTGCCACCCTAACAGGGGGCCTTGAAGCTTTCTTT	CATLTGGLEAFF
many	TRBV5-1	TRBJ2-3	-	TGCGCCAGCAGGGTGGGGCAGGGAACAGATACGCAGTATTTT	CASRVGQGTDTQYF
once	TRBV6-5	TRBJ2-1	TRBD2	TGTGCCAGCAGCGCGCGGGGGGGCCACAATGAGCAGTTCTTC	CASSARGGHNEQFF
-	TRBV7-2	TRBJ2-5	TRBD2	TGTGCCAGCAGCTTATACGGGGGGGACCAAGAGACCCAGTACTTC	CASSLYGGDQETQYF
-	TRBV28	TRBJ2-5	TRBD2	TGTGCCAGCTCTGGACTAGCGATATTCAGGGAGACCCAGTACTTC	CASSGLAIFRETQYF
once	TRBV29-1	TRBJ2-7	TRBD1	TGCAGCGTTGAAGGGGGTGAACGACAGGGGGTCTACGAGCAGTACTTC	CSVEGGERQGVYEQYF
-	TRBV4-3	TRBJ2-1	-	TGCGCCAGCAGCCAGGGTAGCTCGAGCTCCTACAATGAGCAGTTCTTC	CASSQGSSSSYNEQFF
-	TRBV7-2	TRBJ2-1	-	TGTGCCAGCAGCTTAGGCAGGGGGGCCAACAATGAGCAGTTCTTC	CASSLGRGANNEQFF
-	TRBV6-5	TRBJ2-3	TRBD2	TGTGCCAGCAGTTACGGGGCGGGGGGGGATACGCAGTATTTT	CASSYGAGGDTQYF
-	TRBV28	TRBJ1-5	-	TGTGCCAGCAGTCACTCGGCAGGGCTGAGCAATCAGCCCCAGCATTTT	CASSHSAGLSNQPQHF
-	TRBV10-3	TRBJ1-3	-	TGTGCCATCAGTGATTCGACATCGACTGGAAACACCATATATTTT	CAISDSTSTGNTIYF
-	TRBV7-9	TRBJ1-2	-	TGTGCCAGCAGCTTTGACGGACTCTACACCTTC	CASSFDGLYTF
-	TRBV30	TRBJ2-7	-	TGTGCCTGGAGTGGAGGGGGCGAGCAGTACTTC	CAWSGGGEQYF
-	TRBV19	TRBJ2-3	-	TGTGCCAGTAGTACAGGGACTCAAGGCACAGATACGCAGTATTTT	CASSTGTQGTDTQYF
-	TRBV9	TRBJ2-5	TRBD2	TGTGCCAGCAGCCCAGGGACTAGCGGGAGGGGCCAGTACTTC	CASSPGTSGRGQYF
-	TRBV19	TRBJ2-1	-	TGTGCCAGTAGTATATCACAGAACAATGAGTGGCAGTTCTTC	CASSISQNNEWQFF
-	TRBV30	TRBJ2-6	TRBD1	TGTGCCTGGACCAGGACAGGGGGCTCTGGGGCCAACGTCCTGACTTTC	CAWTRTGGSGANVLTF
few	TRBV7-9	TRBJ1-1	TRBD1	TGTGCCAGCAGCTTAGACGGACAGGGGACATCTGAAGCTTTCTTT	CASSLDGQGTSEAFF
-	TRBV5-1	TRBJ2-1	-	TGCGCCAGCAGCTTGGCCCCGGGGAGCTCCTACAATGAGCAGTTCTTC	CASSLAPGSSYNEQFF